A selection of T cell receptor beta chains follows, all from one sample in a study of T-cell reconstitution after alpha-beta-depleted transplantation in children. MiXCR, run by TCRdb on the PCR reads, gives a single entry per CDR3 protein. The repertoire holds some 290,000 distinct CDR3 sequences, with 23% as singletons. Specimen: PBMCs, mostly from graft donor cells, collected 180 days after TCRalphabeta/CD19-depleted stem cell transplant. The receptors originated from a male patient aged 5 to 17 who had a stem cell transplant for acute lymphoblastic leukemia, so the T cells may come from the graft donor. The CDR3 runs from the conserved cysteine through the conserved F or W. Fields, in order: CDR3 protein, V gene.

CDR3 protein: CSAGDRGQGYEQYF
V gene: TRBV20-1

CDR3 protein: CASSLWTSGTNEQFF
V gene: TRBV7-2

CDR3 protein: CASSDLGTQKAFF
V gene: TRBV12-3/TRBV12-4

CDR3 protein: CATSREKGLEIYEQFF
V gene: TRBV15

CDR3 protein: CASSGQGASGELFF
V gene: TRBV5-1

CDR3 protein: CASSQDRDYNEQFF
V gene: TRBV4-1

CDR3 protein: CASSYGTEAFF
V gene: TRBV6-5

CDR3 protein: CASSYSGFGTSGSSSSYEQYF
V gene: TRBV6-2/TRBV6-3

CDR3 protein: CASSPDRLGNEQYF
V gene: TRBV6-1

CDR3 protein: CAISPGPLGGELFF
V gene: TRBV5-6

CDR3 protein: CASTFLETQYF
V gene: TRBV5-1

CDR3 protein: CASTLGGVRQPQHF
V gene: TRBV12-3/TRBV12-4

CDR3 protein: CSARAALYNEQFF
V gene: TRBV20-1

CDR3 protein: CASSRRLAGLRPYNEQFF
V gene: TRBV6-1

CDR3 protein: CSMLHSDTEAFF
V gene: TRBV20-1

CDR3 protein: CASSPGQGRGQPQHF
V gene: TRBV6-2/TRBV6-3

CDR3 protein: CASSQTNTGELFF
V gene: TRBV7-3

CDR3 protein: CASSWGTGTRNTEAFF
V gene: TRBV12-3/TRBV12-4

CDR3 protein: CASRTDRGLSYEQYF
V gene: TRBV6-1

CDR3 protein: CASSARDLGSYEQYF
V gene: TRBV6-1

CDR3 protein: CASSSDRGHAPDEQYF
V gene: TRBV28

CDR3 protein: CASTNWGRSSGNTIYF
V gene: TRBV3-1

CDR3 protein: CASSLDRLEYF
V gene: TRBV5-1

CDR3 protein: CASSGGRWAESKNIQYF
V gene: TRBV9

CDR3 protein: CASSQVAGAESYEQYF
V gene: TRBV3-1

CDR3 protein: CDSRPERGQGFQPQHF
V gene: TRBV12-3/TRBV12-4

CDR3 protein: CSARVGPVSSYNEQFF
V gene: TRBV20-1

CDR3 protein: CASSWASQETQYF
V gene: TRBV2

CDR3 protein: CASSTWTGVLTGELFF
V gene: TRBV19

CDR3 protein: CASSLEGTAGRRNTEAFF
V gene: TRBV5-1

CDR3 protein: CASSSGTGVYEQYF
V gene: TRBV5-1

CDR3 protein: CASSLSQGARSSYEQYF
V gene: TRBV3-1